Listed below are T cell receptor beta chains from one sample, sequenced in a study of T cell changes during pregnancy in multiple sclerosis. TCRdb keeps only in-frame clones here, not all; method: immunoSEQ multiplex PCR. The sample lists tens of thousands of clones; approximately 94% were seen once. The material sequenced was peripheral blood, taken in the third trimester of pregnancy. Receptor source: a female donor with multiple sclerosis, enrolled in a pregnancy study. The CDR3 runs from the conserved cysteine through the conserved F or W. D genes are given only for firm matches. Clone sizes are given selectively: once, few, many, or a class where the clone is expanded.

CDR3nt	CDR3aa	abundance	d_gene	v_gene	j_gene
TGTGCCAGCAGCTTAGGGAACCTGGACAGGGAGGAAGGCTACACCTTC	CASSLGNLDREEGYTF	.	TRBD1	TRBV7-9	TRBJ1-2
TGTGCCAGCAGCGTTGGAGGAACAGTCGGGAACACCATATATTTT	CASSVGGTVGNTIYF	.	.	TRBV9	TRBJ1-3
TGTGCCAGCAGCTTAGATCGACAGGCTTACACTGAAGCTTTCTTT	CASSLDRQAYTEAFF	.	.	TRBV11-2	TRBJ1-1
TGTGCCAGCAGCAACAGGGGGGGGGCTGAAGCTTTCTTT	CASSNRGGAEAFF	.	TRBD1	TRBV2	TRBJ1-1
TGTGCCATCACCGGGGTTACCCTGGGGACTGAAGCTTTCTTT	CAITGVTLGTEAFF	.	.	TRBV10-3	TRBJ1-1
TGTGCCAGCAGTCCATCCGGGACTACCTACGAGCAGTACTTC	CASSPSGTTYEQYF	.	TRBD2	TRBV6-1	TRBJ2-7
TGTGCCAGCAGCCAAGGCGAGACAGTTCTTGAAAAACTGTTTTTT	CASSQGETVLEKLFF	.	.	TRBV4-2	TRBJ1-4
TGTGCCAGCAGCTTAGTGGGACAGCCCGGGAACTATGGCTACACCTTC	CASSLVGQPGNYGYTF	.	TRBD1	TRBV5-6	TRBJ1-2
TGTGCCAGCAGTCCCTGGGACAGGATTGAAGCTTTCTTT	CASSPWDRIEAFF	.	TRBD1	TRBV6-5	TRBJ1-1
TGTGGCTGGGCGGGGGCTAATGAAAAACTGTTTTTT	CGWAGANEKLFF	.	.	TRBV5-4	TRBJ1-4
TGTGCCAGCAAGGGACAGGGGGCTACCGGGGAGCTGTTTTTT	CASKGQGATGELFF	.	TRBD1	TRBV2	TRBJ2-2
TGTGCCATCAGTGAGGGGGGGACTGAAGCTTTCTTT	CAISEGGTEAFF	.	.	TRBV10-3	TRBJ1-1
TGTGCCAGCAGTGAAGCGGATACAGGGGGTTGGGAGACCCAGTACTTC	CASSEADTGGWETQYF	.	TRBD1	TRBV2	TRBJ2-5
TGTGCCAGCCGCCGAACAGCAACTAATGAAAAACTGTTTTTT	CASRRTATNEKLFF	once	.	TRBV18	TRBJ1-4
TGTGCCAGCAGCTCGAGCGGGGCCGTGCCCGGGCTGTTTTTT	CASSSSGAVPGLFF	.	TRBD2	TRBV14	TRBJ2-2
TGTGCCAGTAGTACGGGGGGGGTGAACAATGAGCAGTTCTTC	CASSTGGVNNEQFF	.	TRBD2	TRBV19	TRBJ2-1
TGCGCCAGCAGTCACCCTCGCAGGGGGAATCAGCCCCAGCATTTT	CASSHPRRGNQPQHF	.	TRBD1	TRBV23-1	TRBJ1-5